This T cell receptor beta chain was sequenced in a study of molecular identifiers for immune sequencing clone quantification. TCRdb reprocessed the PCR reads via MiXCR and lists one record per CDR3 protein. There are 40,000 to 45,000 distinct CDR3 sequences in the sample; about 24% occur only once, and 0.85% to 1% lies in the top ten. This clonotype was counted ten times or more. The CDR3 consists of 11 residues. Looked up from germline, CDR1 is SEHNR and CDR2 is FQNEAQ (reference sequence). The V end was cut by 3 bases, the J end by 9 bases, with 6 bases between. Input for naive CD8 libraries was about 18,000 to 1,100,000 sorted cells; the RNA fraction used was 10%, 30% or 50%.

The sample was naive CD8+ T cells from blood, with Jurkat cell RNA spiked in. The subset is: FACS-sorted CD8+CD4-CCR7+CD45RA+ naive T cells. This receptor was obtained from a human donor in good health. Some libraries in this study had Jurkat cell RNA spiked in. The chain couples TRBV7-9 to TRBJ2-1, with D uncertain. In nucleotides, the CDR3 is TGTGCCAGCAGCTTGTTAGGTGAGCAGTTCTTC. Translated: CASSLLGEQFF.